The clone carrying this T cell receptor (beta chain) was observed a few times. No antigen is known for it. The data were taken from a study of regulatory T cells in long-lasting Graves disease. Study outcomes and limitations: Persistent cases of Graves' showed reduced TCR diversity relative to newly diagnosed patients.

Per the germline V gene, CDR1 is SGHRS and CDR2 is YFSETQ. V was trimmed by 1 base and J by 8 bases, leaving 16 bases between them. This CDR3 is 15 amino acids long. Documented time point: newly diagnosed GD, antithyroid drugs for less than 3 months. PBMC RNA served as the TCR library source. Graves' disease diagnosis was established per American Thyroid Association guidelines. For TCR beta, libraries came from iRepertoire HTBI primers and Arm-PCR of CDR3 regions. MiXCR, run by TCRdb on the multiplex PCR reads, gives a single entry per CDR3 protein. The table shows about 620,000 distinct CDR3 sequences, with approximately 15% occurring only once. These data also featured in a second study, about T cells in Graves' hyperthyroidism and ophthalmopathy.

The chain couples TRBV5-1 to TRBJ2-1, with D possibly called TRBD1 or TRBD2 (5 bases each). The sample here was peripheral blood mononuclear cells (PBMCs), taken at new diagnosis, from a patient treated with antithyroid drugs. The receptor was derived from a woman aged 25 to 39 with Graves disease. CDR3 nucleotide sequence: TGCGCCAGCAGCTTGTTCCAGAGGGGTTCGGATGAGCAGTTCTTC. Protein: CASSLFQRGSDEQFF.